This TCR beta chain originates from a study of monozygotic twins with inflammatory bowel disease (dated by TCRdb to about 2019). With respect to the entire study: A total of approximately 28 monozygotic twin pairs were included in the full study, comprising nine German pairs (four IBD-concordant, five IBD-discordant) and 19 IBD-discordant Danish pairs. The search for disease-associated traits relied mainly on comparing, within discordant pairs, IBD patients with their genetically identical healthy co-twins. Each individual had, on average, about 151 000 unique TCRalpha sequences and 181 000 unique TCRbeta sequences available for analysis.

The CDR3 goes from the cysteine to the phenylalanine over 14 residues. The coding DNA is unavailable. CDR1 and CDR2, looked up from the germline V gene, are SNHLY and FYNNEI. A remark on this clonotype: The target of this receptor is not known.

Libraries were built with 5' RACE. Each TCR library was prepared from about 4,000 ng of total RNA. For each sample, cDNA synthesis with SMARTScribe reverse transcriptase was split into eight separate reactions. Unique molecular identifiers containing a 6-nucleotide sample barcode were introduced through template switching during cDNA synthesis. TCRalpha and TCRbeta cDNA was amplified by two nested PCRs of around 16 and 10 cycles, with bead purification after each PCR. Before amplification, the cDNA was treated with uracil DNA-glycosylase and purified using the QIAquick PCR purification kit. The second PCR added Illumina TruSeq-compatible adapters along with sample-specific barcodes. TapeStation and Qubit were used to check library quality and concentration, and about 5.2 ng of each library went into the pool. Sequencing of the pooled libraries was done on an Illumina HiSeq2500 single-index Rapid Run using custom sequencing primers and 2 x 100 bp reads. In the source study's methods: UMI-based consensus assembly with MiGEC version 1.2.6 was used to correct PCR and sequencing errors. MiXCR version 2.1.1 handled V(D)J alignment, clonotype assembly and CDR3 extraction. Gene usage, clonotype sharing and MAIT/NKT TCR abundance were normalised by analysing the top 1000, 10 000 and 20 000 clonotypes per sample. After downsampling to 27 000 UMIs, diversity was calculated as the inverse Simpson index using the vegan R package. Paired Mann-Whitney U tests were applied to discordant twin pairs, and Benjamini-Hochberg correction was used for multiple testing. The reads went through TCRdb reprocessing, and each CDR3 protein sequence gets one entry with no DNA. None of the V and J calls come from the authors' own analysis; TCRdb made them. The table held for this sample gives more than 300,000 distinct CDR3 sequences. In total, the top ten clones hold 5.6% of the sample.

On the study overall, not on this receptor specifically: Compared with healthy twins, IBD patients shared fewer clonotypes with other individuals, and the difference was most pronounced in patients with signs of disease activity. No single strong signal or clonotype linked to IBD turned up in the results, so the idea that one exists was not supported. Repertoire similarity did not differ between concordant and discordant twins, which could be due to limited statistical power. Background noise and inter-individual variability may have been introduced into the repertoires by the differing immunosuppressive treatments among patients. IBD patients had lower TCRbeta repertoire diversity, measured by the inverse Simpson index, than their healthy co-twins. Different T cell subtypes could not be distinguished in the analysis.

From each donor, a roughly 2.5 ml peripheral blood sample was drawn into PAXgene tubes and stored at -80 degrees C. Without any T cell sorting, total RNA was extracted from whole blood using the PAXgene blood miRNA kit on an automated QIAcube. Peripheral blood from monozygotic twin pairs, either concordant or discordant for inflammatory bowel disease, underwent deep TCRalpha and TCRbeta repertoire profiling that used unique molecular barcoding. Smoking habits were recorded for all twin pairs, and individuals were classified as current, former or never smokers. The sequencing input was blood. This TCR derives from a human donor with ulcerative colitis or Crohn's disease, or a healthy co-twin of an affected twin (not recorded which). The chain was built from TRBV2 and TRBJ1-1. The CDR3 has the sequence CASIQAKMNTEAFF. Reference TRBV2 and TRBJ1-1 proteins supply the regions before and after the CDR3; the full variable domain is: EPEVTQTPSHQVTQMGQEVILRCVPISNHLYFYWYRQILGQKVEFLVSFYNNEISEKSEIFDDQFSVERPDGSNFTLKIRSTKLEDSAMYFCASIQAKMNTEAFFGQGTRLTVV.